This T cell receptor beta chain appears in the sequencing data of a study of T cells after yellow fever vaccination. Study-wide results and limits: The study found a weaker secondary response that peaked faster, day 5 versus 15. Post-booster samples contained most primary-vaccination clones (just under 98% CD4, about 87% CD8). Of the clonotypes, a small share occurred in both CD4 and CD8 compartments.

The germline V gene has CDR1 SQVTM and CDR2 ANQGSEA. CDR3 size: 14 residues. The V gene lost 6 bases and the J gene lost 0 bases, with 12 bases spanning the gap. This clonotype has ten or more counts. Antigen: not known. Production of TCR cDNA was by 5'RACE template switching, which also added a universal primer site and UMIs. TCRdb redid the calling of the 5' RACE reads with MiXCR, one entry per CDR3 protein. The repertoire holds about 350,000 distinct CDR3 sequences, with around 8.1% as singletons. The J gene is TRBJ1-5, the V gene TRBV29-1; D remains unclear. The sequencing here drew on PBMCs, taken about 41 days after the first yellow fever vaccination. The sequence was collected from a man aged 18 to 30 who received the YFV17D yellow fever vaccine. The CDR3 loop is CSVGSGASNQPQHF. The CDR3 DNA reads TGCAGCGTGGGGTCAGGAGCTAGCAATCAGCCCCAGCATTTT.